The 12 T cell receptor beta chains presented below share a single source sample, sequenced in a study of blood T cell repertoires in COVID-19. Sequenced by immunoSEQ multiplex PCR; TCRdb stores in-frame clones only, minus some. The sample consists of roughly 49,000 clones, 80% to 90% of them appearing once. The specimen sequenced was peripheral blood. These receptors were taken from a man aged 50-59 years with active COVID-19.

This chain links TRBV5-1 with TRBJ1-6; 7 nucleotides match TRBD1. After removal of 0 bases from V and 0 bases from J, the junction contained 6 bases not matched to a gene. CDR3 length: 18 residues. CDR1 is SGHRS and CDR2 is YFSETQ in the germline V gene. The CDR3 loop is CASSLGETGSSYNSPLHF. CDR3 nucleotides: TGCGCCAGCAGCTTGGGAGAGACAGGGAGCTCCTATAATTCACCCCTCCACTTT.

The J gene is TRBJ2-1, the V gene TRBV2, with TRBD2 identical over 13 bases. The CDR3 is made up of 16 amino acids. Trimming took 3 bases from V and 6 from J; bases not matched to a gene: 5. In germline, CDR1 is SNHLY, CDR2 FYNNEI. The CDR3 loop reads CASSEILAGGRNEQFF. CDR3 sequence (DNA): TGTGCCAGCAGTGAGATACTAGCGGGAGGGCGCAATGAGCAGTTCTTC. The full variable domain, with the rest looked up from reference TRBV2 and TRBJ2-1, is EPEVTQTPSHQVTQMGQEVILRCVPISNHLYFYWYRQILGQKVEFLVSFYNNEISEKSEIFDDQFSVERPDGSNFTLKIRSTKLEDSAMYFCASSEILAGGRNEQFFGPGTRLTVL.

Only one count was recorded for this clone. The sample carries other DNA sequences with the same CDR3. The gene calls are TRBV19 and TRBJ2-1; D possibly corresponds to TRBD2 (5 bases). The germline V gene encodes CDR1 LNHDA and CDR2 SQIVND (reference sequence). There are 15 residues in the CDR3. Trimming stripped 2 bases from V and 1 base from J, with 9 bases between. The CDR3 is CASSISGSSYNEQFF. CDR3 nucleotides: TGTGCCAGTAGTATAAGTGGGAGTTCCTACAATGAGCAGTTCTTC.

The CDR3 loop reads CASSRGNTQYF. Written as DNA, the CDR3 is TGTGCCAGCAGCAGAGGTAATACGCAGTATTTT. The V gene is TRBV4-2, the J gene TRBJ2-3; D is undetermined. Trimming pared 5 bases from V and 7 bases from J, leaving 7 bases between. This CDR3 spans 11 amino acids. The germline V gene has CDR1 LGHNA and CDR2 YNFKEQ.

This sequence joins TRBV27 and TRBJ2-7; 14 bases align to TRBD2. The CDR3 sequence is 18 residues long. Trimming cost V 5 bases and J 5 bases; bases outside gene matches: 14. The germline CDR1 and CDR2 sequences are MNHEY and SMNVEV (reference sequence). The CDR3 DNA is TGTGCCAGCAGTCCCATAGGGACTAGCGGGAGCCTTAGCGACGAGCAGTACTTC. Amino acids: CASSPIGTSGSLSDEQYF.

The gene calls are TRBV7-9 and TRBJ2-7; TRBD2 matches 7 bases. Unmatched junction bases numbered 2, after V lost 3 bases and J lost 3 bases. This CDR3 has 13 amino acids. Per germline, CDR1 SEHNR and CDR2 FQNEAQ (reference sequence). CDR3 protein: CASSFSSGYEQYF. The CDR3 bases are TGTGCCAGCAGCTTTTCTAGCGGCTACGAGCAGTACTTC.

The chain couples TRBV7-2 to TRBJ1-2, with 9 bases fitting TRBD1. This CDR3 has 15 amino acids. Trimming took 4 bases from V and 2 from J; bases not matched to a gene: 5. Germline-derived CDR1 and CDR2 are SGHTA and FQGNSA. For the CDR3, the DNA is TGTGCCAGCAGCTCACCCGGGACAGGGAACTATGGCTACACCTTC. Translating gives CASSSPGTGNYGYTF.

The genes are TRBV2 and TRBJ1-6, with 7 bases identical to TRBD1. Losses at the gene ends were 6 bases for V and 7 bases for J; bases not matched to a gene: 12. Germline V gene sequence: CDR1 SNHLY, CDR2 FYNNEI. The CDR3 covers 16 residues. Written as DNA, the CDR3 is TGTGCCAGCAGCCGGAGGTTAGGGGGCGAGAATTCACCCCTCCACTTT. It specifies CASSRRLGGENSPLHF.

The rearrangement uses TRBV14 and TRBJ2-2, with 11 bases matching TRBD2. CDR3 size: 16 residues. From germline, CDR1 is SGHDN and CDR2 FVKESK. The junction had 5 bases not matched to a gene; V was cut back by 4 bases and J by 4 bases. CDR3 in DNA: TGTGCCAGCAGCCCCCGACTAGCGGGACGCACCGGGGAGCTGTTTTTT. Residues: CASSPRLAGRTGELFF.

The chain combines TRBV24-1 with TRBJ1-1; the D gene is possibly TRBD1 (5 bases). The V end lost 2 bases, the J end lost 11 bases, and 11 bases lay between the germline ends. There are 12 residues in the CDR3. Looked up from germline, CDR1 is KGHDR and CDR2 is SFDVKD. The CDR3 region has the DNA TGTGCCACCAGTGATTGGGGGGGGACGGCTTTCTTT. Its translation: CATSDWGGTAFF.

As DNA, the CDR3 is TGCGCCAGCAGCCCCGGAGAGGGCGACGGCTACACCTTC. Translated: CASSPGEGDGYTF. The chain is built from TRBV4-1 and TRBJ1-2; D remains unclear. CDR3 length: 13 residues. Germline V lookup: CDR1 MGHRA, CDR2 YSYEKL. Trimming pared 4 bases from V and 8 bases from J, leaving 14 bases between.

V usage is TRBV5-4 and J usage is TRBJ2-5, with a possible D match to TRBD2 (7 bases). Germline loops: CDR1 SGHNT, CDR2 YYREEE (reference sequence). The CDR3 runs 14 residues. V was clipped by 5 bases and J by 2 bases, with 13 bases between them. The CDR3 spells CASRKRGGQETQYF. DNA of the CDR3: TGTGCCAGCAGGAAGAGGGGGGGACAAGAGACCCAGTACTTC.